This entry lists 2 T cell receptor beta chains sequenced from one sample in a study of cytomegalovirus exposure and HLA in healthy donors. The PCR made use of 60 Vbeta and 13 Jbeta primers. Sequencing was performed with immunoSEQ multiplex PCR; in TCRdb, only in-frame clones are kept and a portion is missing. The repertoire holds around 260,000 clones, with under 90% as singletons. The specimen was PBMCs. Receptor source: a girl aged 2 to 10 in good health and CMV-seronegative.

The chain recombines TRBV29-1 with TRBJ1-2, with D maybe TRBD1 (5 bases). V was clipped by 6 bases and J by 8 bases, with 13 bases between them. CDR1 and CDR2 from the germline V gene are SQVTM and ANQGSEA. The CDR3 sequence is 11 residues long. The CDR3: CSVPGQGGYTF. The CDR3 DNA follows: TGCAGCGTGCCAGGGCAGGGAGGCTACACCTTC.

The V call is TRBV6-5, the J call TRBJ1-6; the match to TRBD1 covers 8 bases. Trimming at V came to 7 bases and at J to 1 base, leaving 3 bases not matched to a gene. CDR3 length: 15 residues. CDR1 is MNHEY, CDR2 SVGAGI, per germline. This chain's CDR3 is CASKRTGSYNSPLHF. CDR3 bases: TGTGCCAGCAAACGGACAGGGTCCTATAATTCACCCCTCCACTTT.